This TCR beta chain was sequenced for a study of cytomegalovirus exposure and HLA in healthy donors. Study-wide points: The study reported that TCR beta sequences accurately predicted HLA-A and HLA-B alleles in most subjects. About 87% or about 30% of the time was how often most TCR beta V segments were productive, according to an earlier analysis.

This CDR3 has 13 residues. V was pared by 6 bases and J by 4 bases, with 5 bases of the junction left unmatched. CDR1 and CDR2 from the germline V gene are LNHDA and SQIVND (reference sequence). In regard to this clone: No antigen is known for it.

The study ran its PCR with 60 Vbeta and 13 Jbeta primers. Assay: immunoSEQ multiplex PCR; the TCRdb copy retains only in-frame clones and omits some. The sample yields under 130,000 clones, around 70% seen once. Sequencing input: PBMCs. V and J are TRBV19 and TRBJ1-2; 7 bases map to TRBD1. The TCR comes from a man under 40 in good health and CMV-seronegative. The CDR3, as DNA: TGTGCCAGTAGCTCGACAGGGATCTATGGCTACACCTTC. This gives the protein CASSSTGIYGYTF.